The 15 T cell receptor beta chains given below trace back to one sample, sequenced in a study of spatial heterogeneity in lung cancer. Which antigens these TCRs recognize remains unknown. Study-level findings and limits: Within tumors, counts of expanded alpha and beta TCRs tracked tumor mutation counts.

Time point specified: sample taken at primary tumor resection. TCRdb analysed the 5' RACE reads with MiXCR anew, one entry per CDR3 protein. The table lists 7,500 to 9,000 distinct CDR3 sequences, roughly 7% of them singletons. Source: lung tumor tissue, taken at surgery. The receptors come from a male donor with early-stage non-small cell lung cancer.

The J gene is TRBJ1-6, the V gene TRBV30; no firm D call. Trimming pared 3 bases from V and 7 bases from J, leaving 7 bases between. There are 12 residues in the CDR3. Germline V CDR1 and CDR2: GTSNPN, SVGIG (reference sequence). In DNA, the CDR3 is TGTGCCTGGAGCAGATGGAATTCACCCCTCCACTTT. Translating it yields CAWSRWNSPLHF.

Points on this clonotype: Sequence at one end of the junction differs from germline and may be a read error. The rearrangement uses TRBV12-3 or TRBV12-4 and TRBJ2-7; D possibly corresponds to TRBD2 (6 bases). The CDR3 is 13 amino acids. The chain's CDR3 is CASRGKPSDEQYF. The CDR3 DNA follows: TGTGCCAGCCGGGGGAAACCCTCCGACGAGCAGTACTTC.

Points on this clonotype: At one boundary the junction diverges from the germline segment, which might be a read error. The chain joins TRBV15 to TRBJ1-2; D gene ambiguous. This CDR3 contains 14 residues. Germline CDR1 reads LNHNV; CDR2 reads YYDKDF (reference sequence). CDR3 in DNA: TGTGTCACCAGCAGAGATCTGGGCCCGGAGGGCTACACCTTC. It specifies CVTSRDLGPEGYTF.

This clonotype appeared many times. This rearrangement joins TRBV5-8 to TRBJ1-4; D is unresolved. This CDR3 region has 11 residues. The germline V gene encodes CDR1 SGHTS and CDR2 YDEGEE. V gave up 8 bases and J gave up 5 bases, with 7 bases separating them. The chain's CDR3 is CASLENEKLFF. As DNA, the CDR3 is TGTGCCAGTTTGGAGAATGAAAAACTGTTTTTT.

Concerning this clonotype: This may be a read error, as it is one base from a much larger clone. The CDR3 does not end in the conserved phenylalanine or tryptophan, so this is likely a read error. The chain is built from TRBV12-3 or TRBV12-4 and TRBJ2-1; TRBD2 aligns across 7 bases. With 4 bases clipped from V and 4 bases from J, the junction kept 7 bases outside the gene matches. The CDR3 is 15 amino acids. The CDR3 DNA follows: TGTGCCAGCAGTTCTTCCGGGACTAAATACAATGAGCAGTTCTCC. Encoded protein: CASSSSGTKYNEQFS.

This clonotype was found many times. The chain recombines TRBV14 with TRBJ2-5; D remains ambiguous. Germline V lookup: CDR1 SGHDN, CDR2 FVKESK. The V end lost 4 bases, the J end lost 5 bases, and 17 bases lay between the germline ends. This CDR3 is 15 amino acids long. The chain's CDR3 is CASSPIQSSQETQYF. The CDR3 DNA is TGTGCCAGCAGCCCAATACAGTCAAGTCAGGAGACCCAGTACTTC.

DNA for the CDR3: TGTGCCAGCAGCCAAGCGGGCACTGGCTACACCTTC. This sequence encodes CASSQAGTGYTF. The chain uses TRBV3-1 and TRBJ1-2; D is ambiguous. Germline loops: CDR1 LGHDT, CDR2 YNNKEL (reference sequence). Trimming stripped 1 base from V and 7 bases from J, with 7 bases between. This CDR3 contains 12 residues.

By share, this clonotype ranks as large. The chain couples TRBV7-8 to TRBJ2-3; 7 bases match TRBD2. Germline trimming cut 0 bases from V and 0 bases from J; bases unmatched to any gene: 6. This CDR3 is 17 amino acids long. CDR1 is SGHVS, CDR2 FQNEAQ, per germline. The CDR3 is CASSLAPQRGSTDTQYF. CDR3 coding DNA: TGTGCCAGCAGCTTAGCGCCCCAGCGGGGAAGCACAGATACGCAGTATTTT.

This clonotype was counted at least ten times. The CDR3 reads CSAAPGGLGLAKNIQYF. The DNA of the CDR3 is TGCAGTGCCGCACCAGGGGGACTGGGGTTGGCCAAAAACATTCAGTACTTC. J is TRBJ2-4 and V is TRBV20-1; D is perhaps TRBD1 (7 bases). With 6 bases removed from V and 1 base from J, the gap between germline ends came to 22 bases. The CDR3 length is 17 residues. CDR1 and CDR2 from the germline V gene are DFQATT and SNEGSKA (reference sequence).

This clonotype is deemed medium-sized. The chain is built from TRBV6-5 and TRBJ1-4; D may be TRBD1 (5 bases). V lost 7 bases and J 5 bases, leaving 14 bases between the germline ends. The germline V gene encodes CDR1 MNHEY and CDR2 SVGAGI. The CDR3 is 14 residues long. The CDR3, as DNA: TGTGCCAGCAAAGTCAGGGAGGTGAATGAAAAACTGTTTTTT. Protein: CASKVREVNEKLFF.

CDR3 sequence reads: CASSSPAGGMNTGELFF. The CDR3 DNA sequence: TGTGCCAGCAGCTCCCCCGCGGGCGGGATGAACACCGGGGAGCTGTTTTTT. The chain combines TRBV7-2 with TRBJ2-2; tentatively, D is TRBD2 (6 bases). CDR1 is SGHTA and CDR2 is FQGNSA in the germline V gene. The V gene lost 4 bases and the J gene lost 1 base, with 16 bases spanning the gap. The CDR3 has 17 amino acids. The variable domain in full, completed from reference TRBV7-2 and TRBJ2-2, reads GAGVSQSPSNKVTEKGKDVELRCDPISGHTALYWYRQSLGQGLEFLIYFQGNSAPDKSGLPSDRFSAERTGGSVSTLTIQRTQQEDSAVYLCASSSPAGGMNTGELFFGEGSRLTVL.

This clonotype came up a few times. The chain uses TRBV7-9 and TRBJ2-3; TRBD2 agrees at 16 bases. Germline CDR1 and CDR2: SEHNR and FQNEAQ (reference sequence). The CDR3 extends over 16 amino acids. After removal of 4 bases from V and 4 bases from J, the junction contained 2 bases not matched to a gene. CDR3 DNA sequence: TGTGCCAGCAGCTCGGGACTAGCGGGAGGGCCAGATACGCAGTATTTT. Translated: CASSSGLAGGPDTQYF.

This clonotype occurred many times. The chain uses TRBV5-1 and TRBJ2-1; TRBD1 is a possible D gene (6 bases). The CDR3 extends over 15 amino acids. V was cut by 0 bases and J by 9 bases, with 16 bases left in between. Germline V gene sequence: CDR1 SGHRS, CDR2 YFSETQ. The CDR3 region is CASSLEAGDWGEQFF. Here the CDR3 DNA reads TGCGCCAGCAGCTTGGAGGCAGGGGATTGGGGTGAGCAGTTCTTC.

This clonotype was seen many times. V is TRBV28 and J is TRBJ1-4; the D gene is possibly TRBD1 (5 bases). CDR1 and CDR2 from the germline V gene are MDHEN and SYDVKM. V lost 4 bases to trimming and J lost 13 bases, with 16 bases between them. This CDR3 has 13 residues. As DNA, the CDR3 is TGTGCCAGCAGTTGGGGGACTCCTAATGCACTGTTTTTT. It translates to CASSWGTPNALFF.

This clonotype was observed at least ten times. This chain links TRBV7-8 with TRBJ2-5; 12 bases match TRBD1. Germline V gene sequence: CDR1 SGHVS, CDR2 FQNEAQ. The V and J ends lost 6 bases and 4 bases, in that order; junction bases with no gene match: 15. CDR3 length: 18 amino acids. The DNA for the CDR3 is TGTGCCAGCAGGTCAACAAGAGGGGGACAGGGGGCCGGAGAGACCCAGTACTTC. This encodes CASRSTRGGQGAGETQYF.